Listed here are 17 T cell receptor beta chains from one sample, sequenced in a study of blood T cell repertoires in COVID-19. Using immunoSEQ multiplex PCR, the repertoire was profiled, and TCRdb retains in-frame clones only, with some absent. In the table there are 400,000 to 450,000 clones, 90% of which are singletons. Input material: PBMCs or T cells enriched from blood (not recorded which). These receptors came from a man aged 18 to 35 who had recovered from COVID-19.

The chain couples TRBV24-1 to TRBJ1-5, with a weak D call TRBD1 (5 bases). The CDR3 totals 13 residues. Trimming pared 5 bases from V and 4 bases from J, leaving 8 bases between. CDR1 is KGHDR and CDR2 is SFDVKD in the germline V gene. CDR3 sequence (DNA): TGTGCCACCAGTGTAGGGGTGAATCAGCCCCAGCATTTT. Translation gives CATSVGVNQPQHF.

The chain couples TRBV6-1 to TRBJ1-5, with D tentatively TRBD1 (5 bases). Germline V CDR1 and CDR2: MNHNS, SASEGT. Trimming removed 2 bases from V and 6 bases from J, with 11 bases in between. The CDR3 covers 14 residues. This CDR3 is CASSESPRVQPQHF. CDR3 sequence (DNA): TGTGCCAGCAGTGAATCCCCCAGGGTTCAGCCCCAGCATTTT.

This chain connects TRBV18 to TRBJ1-1, with 7 nucleotides matching TRBD1. The germline gives CDR1 KGHSH, CDR2 LQKENI. The CDR3 is made up of 14 amino acids. The ends lost 5 bases at V and 0 bases at J; junction bases unmatched: 3. CDR3 residues: CASSAGQLNTEAFF. As DNA, the CDR3 is TGTGCCAGCTCAGCGGGACAGCTGAACACTGAAGCTTTCTTT.

The chain recombines TRBV12-3 or TRBV12-4 with TRBJ1-4; D is unresolved. The germline V and J ends were trimmed by 4 bases and 11 bases, with 11 bases remaining between them. This CDR3 comprises 12 residues. The CDR3 DNA reads as TGTGCCAGCAGTTCCCAGGCCAGGAAACTGTTTTTT. Its translation: CASSSQARKLFF.

J is TRBJ1-1 and V is TRBV12-3 or TRBV12-4, with D unclear. There are 13 residues in the CDR3. Trimming removed 6 bases at V and 5 bases at J, with 13 bases between. This chain's CDR3 is CASRFAGGTEAFF. The CDR3 nucleotides are TGTGCCAGCAGATTCGCGGGAGGGACTGAAGCTTTCTTT.

This sequence joins TRBV30 and TRBJ2-1, with no clear D. V gave up 8 bases and J gave up 15 bases, with 14 bases separating them. CDR1 GTSNPN and CDR2 SVGIG come from the germline V gene (reference sequence). The CDR3 runs to 9 residues. The CDR3 nucleotides read TGTGCCGGTCACTCGTCCCCGTTCTTC. Amino acids: CAGHSSPFF.

The CDR3 nucleotides read TGTGCCAGCATTGCAGCGGGAGACCCCTACAATGAGCAGTTCTTC. It encodes CASIAAGDPYNEQFF. The chain has TRBV28 and TRBJ2-1; 8 nucleotides line up with TRBD2. Germline lookup yields CDR1 MDHEN and CDR2 SYDVKM. J gave up 2 bases and V 7 bases, and 7 bases lay outside the gene matches. The CDR3 runs 15 residues.

The CDR3 is CASSLLLGASNEQFF. The CDR3 DNA sequence: TGTGCCAGCAGTCTCCTCCTAGGGGCCAGCAATGAGCAGTTCTTC. The V gene is TRBV28, the J gene TRBJ2-1, with a weak D call TRBD1 (5 bases). This CDR3 is built from 15 residues. Germline CDR1 and CDR2: MDHEN and SYDVKM. V was pared by 5 bases and J by 6 bases, with 17 bases between.

J is TRBJ1-3 and V is TRBV12-5; D gene unclear. The length of the CDR3 is 13 residues. Trimming stripped 5 bases from V and 2 bases from J, with 7 bases between. Germline V gene data show CDR1 as LGHNT and CDR2 as FRNRAP. The DNA of the CDR3 is TGTGCTAGTGGTGTCGCGGCTGGAAACACCATATATTTT. It specifies CASGVAAGNTIYF.

This chain links TRBV27 with TRBJ2-1; D possibly corresponds to TRBD2 (5 bases). This CDR3 contains 14 residues. The V and J ends lost 3 bases and 3 bases respectively, with 9 bases between them. Germline CDR1 reads MNHEY; CDR2 reads SMNVEV (reference sequence). In DNA, the CDR3 is TGTGCCAGCAGTTTCGGACTGGACTACAATGAGCAGTTCTTC. Amino acids: CASSFGLDYNEQFF.

The chain carries TRBV12-3 or TRBV12-4 and TRBJ2-1; no clear D. The length of the CDR3 is 11 residues. Trimming shortened V by 3 bases and J by 6 bases, and 3 bases separated the two germline ends. CDR3 bases: TGTGCCAGCAGTTTCGGCAATGAGCAGTTCTTC. Translating gives CASSFGNEQFF.

The chain uses TRBV6-5 and TRBJ1-2; the D gene is possibly TRBD1 (5 bases). The CDR3 is 13 residues long. CDR1 is MNHEY, CDR2 SVGAGI, per germline. Trimming cost V 6 bases and J 2 bases, with 10 bases left between them. CDR3 nucleotide sequence: TGTGCCAGCAGACGGACACCCAACTATGGCTACACCTTC. This codes for CASRRTPNYGYTF.

The chain is built from TRBV18 and TRBJ1-2, with TRBD1 matching over 7 bases. V trimming: 3 bases; J trimming: 3 bases; junction bases outside the gene matches: 7. This CDR3 contains 15 residues. Per germline, CDR1 KGHSH and CDR2 LQKENI. In DNA form, the CDR3 reads TGTGCCAGCTCACCCCCGACAGGGAGAGACTATGGCTACACCTTC. Amino acids: CASSPPTGRDYGYTF.

The V and J genes are TRBV11-2 and TRBJ1-2, with D perhaps TRBD1 (5 bases). Trimming removed 3 bases at V and 4 bases at J, with 12 bases between. This CDR3 region has 14 residues. Germline V lookup: CDR1 SGHAT, CDR2 FQNNGV. The CDR3 is CASSFHGGSYGYTF. Here the CDR3 DNA reads TGTGCCAGCAGCTTCCACGGGGGGTCCTATGGCTACACCTTC.

The chain links TRBV4-1 to TRBJ1-1; D not resolved. The V end was cut by 4 bases, the J end by 0 bases, with 6 bases between. The germline gives CDR1 MGHRA, CDR2 YSYEKL. The CDR3 consists of 13 residues. Here the CDR3 reads CASSLYMNTEAFF. CDR3 sequence (DNA): TGCGCCAGCAGCCTATACATGAACACTGAAGCTTTCTTT.

This clone occurred once. The rearrangement joins TRBV3-1 (or the pseudogene TRBV3-2) to TRBJ2-1, with D perhaps matching TRBD2 (7 bases). With 5 bases removed from V and 8 bases from J, the gap between germline ends came to 16 bases. The CDR3 has 14 residues. Germline V gives CDR1 LGHDT, CDR2 YNNKEL (reference sequence). CDR3 protein: CASSSGRGGDEQFF. The CDR3 bases are TGTGCCAGCAGCTCAGGCAGAGGGGGGGATGAGCAGTTCTTC.

The chain combines TRBV28 with TRBJ2-1, with a tentative D call TRBD1 (5 bases). The CDR3 sequence is 16 residues long. CDR1 MDHEN and CDR2 SYDVKM come from the germline V gene. Between the trimmed V and J ends, which lost 2 bases and 7 bases, there was a span of 18 bases. CDR3 residues: CASSLRGLRLWNEQFF. CDR3 DNA sequence: TGTGCCAGCAGTTTAAGGGGTTTGAGGTTGTGGAATGAGCAGTTCTTC. Supplemented by reference TRBV28 and TRBJ2-1, the full variable domain reads DVKVTQSSRYLVKRTGEKVFLECVQDMDHENMFWYRQDPGLGLRLIYFSYDVKMKEKGDIPEGYSVSREKKERFSLILESASTNQTSMYLCASSLRGLRLWNEQFFGPGTRLTVL.